This T cell receptor beta chain was obtained from a study of identical twins. Findings and limits, study-wide: Modelling underestimated the level of out-of-frame TCR alpha sharing observed in monozygotic twins. Invariant cells of the MAIT and iNKT types might have partly distorted the zero-insertion analyses.

The ends were cut back, 2 bases at V and 0 bases at J, with 11 bases in the middle. Germline CDR1 SGDLS, CDR2 YYNGEE. This CDR3 comprises 16 residues. TCRdb ran MiXCR on the 5' RACE reads and lists one entry per CDR3 protein. The sample records under 450,000 distinct CDR3 sequences, under 20% being singletons. Notes on this clonotype: Its antigen is undetermined.

V gene TRBV9 combines with J gene TRBJ2-2; D assignment may be TRBD1 or TRBD2 (5 bases each). The sequence was obtained from a man aged 50 to 59 in good health. The sequencing sample was made of naive T cells sorted from blood. CDR3 sequence (DNA): TGTGCCAGCAGCGTTGACGGGACGGCGAACACCGGGGAGCTGTTTTTT. Encoded protein: CASSVDGTANTGELFF.